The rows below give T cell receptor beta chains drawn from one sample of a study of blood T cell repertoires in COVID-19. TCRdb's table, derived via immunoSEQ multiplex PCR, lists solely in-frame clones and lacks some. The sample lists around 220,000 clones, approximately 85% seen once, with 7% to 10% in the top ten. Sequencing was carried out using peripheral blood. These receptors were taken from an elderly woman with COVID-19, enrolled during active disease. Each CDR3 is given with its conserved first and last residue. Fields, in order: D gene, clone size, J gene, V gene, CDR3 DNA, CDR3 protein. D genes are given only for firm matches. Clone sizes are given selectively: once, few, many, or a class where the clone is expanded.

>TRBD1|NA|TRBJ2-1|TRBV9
TGTGCCAGCAGCTTCGGGACAGGGGTTTACAATGAGCAGTTCTTC
CASSFGTGVYNEQFF
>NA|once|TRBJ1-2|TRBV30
TGTGCCTGGAGTGAGGGCAGGGGCGATAACTATGGCTACACCTTC
CAWSEGRGDNYGYTF
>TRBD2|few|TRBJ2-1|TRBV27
TGTGCCAGCAGTTTAATGTCCCTAGCGGGAGTCAATGAGCAGTTCTTC
CASSLMSLAGVNEQFF
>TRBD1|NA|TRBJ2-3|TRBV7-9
TGTGCCAGCAGCTGGACAGGGGAAAGCGCAGATACGCAGTATTTT
CASSWTGESADTQYF
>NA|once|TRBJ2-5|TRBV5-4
TGTGCCAGCAGCTTGACTGGGCCTGAGACCCAGTACTTC
CASSLTGPETQYF
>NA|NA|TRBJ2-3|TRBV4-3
TGCGCCAGCAGCCAATCGAGGGCCGATACGCAGTATTTT
CASSQSRADTQYF
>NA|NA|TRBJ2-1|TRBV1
TGCACCAGCAGCCACCCTTACTGGCGGGGGTCCTACAATGAGCAGTTCTTC
CTSSHPYWRGSYNEQFF
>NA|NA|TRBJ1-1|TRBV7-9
TGTGCCAGCAGCTTAATTCGGGAAGCTTTCTTT
CASSLIREAFF
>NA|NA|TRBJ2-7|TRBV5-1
TGCGCCAGCAGCATAGCCGGGTTGGGGGCATACGAGCAGTACTTC
CASSIAGLGAYEQYF
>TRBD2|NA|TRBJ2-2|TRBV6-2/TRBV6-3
TGTGCCAGCAGTTACTCCGGGAGGGCAAGGTCCGGGGAGCTGTTTTTT
CASSYSGRARSGELFF
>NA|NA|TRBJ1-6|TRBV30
TGTGCCTGGAGTGTTGGCAGGGCTGGATCACCCCTCCACTTT
CAWSVGRAGSPLHF
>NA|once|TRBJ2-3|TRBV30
TGTGCCTGGAGTGTACAGGGAGCTACGCAGTATTTT
CAWSVQGATQYF
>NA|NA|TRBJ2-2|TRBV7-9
TGTGCCAGCACCCCACGATGGAATGGGGAGAAGACCGGGGAGCTGTTTTTT
CASTPRWNGEKTGELFF
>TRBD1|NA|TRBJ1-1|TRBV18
TGTGCCAGCTCACTAACTAGGGGGCTGAACACTGAAGCTTTCTTT
CASSLTRGLNTEAFF
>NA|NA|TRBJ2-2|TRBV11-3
TGTGCCAGCAGCTTAGCTTCCGGGGAGCTGTTTTTT
CASSLASGELFF
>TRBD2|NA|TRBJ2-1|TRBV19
TGTGCCAGTAGTATAGGGAACGGGGGGGCCGGGTACAATGAGCAGTTCTTC
CASSIGNGGAGYNEQFF
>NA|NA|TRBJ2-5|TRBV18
TGTGCCAGCTCTCCGGGACTCCAAGAGACCCAGTACTTC
CASSPGLQETQYF
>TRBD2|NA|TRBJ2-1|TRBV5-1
TGCGCCAGCAGCTTGCCTAGCGGGGGGGACAATGAGCAGTTCTTC
CASSLPSGGDNEQFF
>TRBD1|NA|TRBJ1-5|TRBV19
TGTGCCAGTAGATTGGACAGGGCCGATAGCAATCAGCCCCAGCATTTT
CASRLDRADSNQPQHF
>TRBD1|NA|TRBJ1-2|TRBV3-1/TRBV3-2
TGTGCCAGCAGCCTACAGGGGAGGTATGGCTACACCTTC
CASSLQGRYGYTF
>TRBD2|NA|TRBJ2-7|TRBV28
TGTGCCAGCAGTCCGCGAGCGGGAGGGTCCTACGAGCAGTACTTC
CASSPRAGGSYEQYF
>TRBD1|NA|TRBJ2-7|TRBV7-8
TGTGCCAGCAGCCCATCCGGGACAGGGGCCTACGAGCAGTACTTC
CASSPSGTGAYEQYF
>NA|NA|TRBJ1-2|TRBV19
TGTGCCAGTAGCGCAGTGGCAGGGACTAACTATGGCTACACCTTC
CASSAVAGTNYGYTF
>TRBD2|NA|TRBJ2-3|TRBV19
TGTGCCAGTAGTCGGACTAGCGGGAGTAGTGGGCCAGATACGCAGTATTTT
CASSRTSGSSGPDTQYF
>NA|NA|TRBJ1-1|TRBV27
TGTGCCAGCAGTTCACCAGCAACAGGGAACACTGAAGCTTTCTTT
CASSSPATGNTEAFF
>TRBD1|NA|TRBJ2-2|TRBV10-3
TGTGCCATCAGGGAGACAGGGGGCGATCCCGGGGAGCTGTTTTTT
CAIRETGGDPGELFF
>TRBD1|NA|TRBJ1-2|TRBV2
TGTGCCAATCGGGACAGGGGAAATGGCTACACCTTC
CANRDRGNGYTF
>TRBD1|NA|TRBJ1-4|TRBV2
TGTGCCAGCAGTGAAAGGACAGGGCGGGAAAAACTGTTTTTT
CASSERTGREKLFF
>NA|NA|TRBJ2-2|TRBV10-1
TGCGCCAGCAGGGGGCAGGCCGGGGAGCTGTTTTTT
CASRGQAGELFF
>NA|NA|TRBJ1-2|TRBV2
TGTGCCAGCAGCCAGGGCAACTATGGCTACACCTTC
CASSQGNYGYTF
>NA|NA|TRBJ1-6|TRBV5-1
TGCGCCAGCAGCTTCGACATTAATTCACCCCTCCACTTT
CASSFDINSPLHF
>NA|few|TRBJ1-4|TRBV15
TGTGCCACCAGCAGAGTCAGGGCTGAAAAACTGTTTTTT
CATSRVRAEKLFF
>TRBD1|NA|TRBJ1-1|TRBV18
TGTGCCAGCTCAACTACCTGGGACAGGGGCACTGAAGCTTTCTTT
CASSTTWDRGTEAFF